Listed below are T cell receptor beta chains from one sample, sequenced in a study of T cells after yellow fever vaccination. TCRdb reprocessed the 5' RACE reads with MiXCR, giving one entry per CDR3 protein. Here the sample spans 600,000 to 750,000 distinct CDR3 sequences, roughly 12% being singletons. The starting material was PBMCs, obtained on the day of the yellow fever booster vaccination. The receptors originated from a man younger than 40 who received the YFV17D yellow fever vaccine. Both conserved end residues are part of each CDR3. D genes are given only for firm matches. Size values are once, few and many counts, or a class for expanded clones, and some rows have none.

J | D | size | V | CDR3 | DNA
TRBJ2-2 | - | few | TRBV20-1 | CSARVLASTGELFF | TGCAGTGCTAGGGTGCTAGCGAGCACCGGGGAGCTGTTTTTT
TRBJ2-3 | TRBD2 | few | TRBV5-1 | CASSLVAGGNTDTQYF | TGCGCCAGCAGCTTGGTTGCGGGAGGGAACACAGATACGCAGTATTTT
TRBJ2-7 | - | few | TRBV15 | CATSTRVSYEQYF | TGTGCCACCAGCACCAGGGTTTCCTACGAGCAGTACTTC
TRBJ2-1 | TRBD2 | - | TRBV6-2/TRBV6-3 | CASSYMAGGANEQFF | TGTGCCAGCAGTTATATGGCGGGAGGTGCGAATGAGCAGTTCTTC
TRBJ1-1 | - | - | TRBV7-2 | CASSLGIPPYTEAFF | TGTGCCAGCAGCTTAGGGATCCCCCCCTACACTGAAGCTTTCTTT
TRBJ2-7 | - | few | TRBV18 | CASSPIITEQYF | TGTGCCAGCTCCCCTATAATAACCGAGCAGTACTTC
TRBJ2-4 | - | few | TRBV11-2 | CASSLNPGNLAKNIQYF | TGTGCCAGCAGCTTAAATCCGGGCAACCTAGCCAAAAACATTCAGTACTTC
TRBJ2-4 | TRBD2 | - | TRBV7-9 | CASSLVAGGNIQYF | TGTGCCAGCAGCTTAGTTGCGGGGGGAAACATTCAGTACTTC
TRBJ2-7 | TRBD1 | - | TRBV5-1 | CASSSTGAGAGEQYF | TGCGCCAGCAGCTCGACAGGGGCCGGAGCGGGCGAGCAGTACTTC
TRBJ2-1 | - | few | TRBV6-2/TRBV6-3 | CASSLTQSSYNEQFF | TGTGCCAGCTCCTTGACTCAGAGCTCCTACAATGAGCAGTTCTTC
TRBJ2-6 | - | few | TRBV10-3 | CAISGTQGMGSGANVLTF | TGTGCCATCAGTGGAACCCAGGGGATGGGGTCTGGGGCCAACGTCCTGACTTTC
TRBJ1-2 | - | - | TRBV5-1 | CASSLVADNTMNYGYTF | TGCGCCAGCAGCTTGGTAGCAGATAATACTATGAACTATGGCTACACCTTC
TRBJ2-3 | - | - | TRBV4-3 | CASSQEPGSGLDTQYF | TGCGCCAGCAGCCAAGAACCAGGCTCAGGGTTGGATACGCAGTATTTT
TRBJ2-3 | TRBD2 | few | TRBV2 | CASSDFGRLDTQYF | TGTGCCAGCAGTGATTTCGGGAGGTTAGATACGCAGTATTTT
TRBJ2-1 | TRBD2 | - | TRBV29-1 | CSAHRFTSGYNEQFF | TGCAGCGCTCATAGGTTTACTAGCGGATACAATGAGCAGTTCTTC
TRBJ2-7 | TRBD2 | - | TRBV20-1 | CSASSGGNSYEQYF | TGCAGTGCTTCTAGCGGAGGGAACTCCTACGAGCAGTACTTC
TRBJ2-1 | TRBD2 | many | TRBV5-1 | CASSLVQGSGSLEQFF | TGCGCCAGCAGCTTAGTTCAGGGTAGCGGGAGCCTTGAGCAGTTCTTC
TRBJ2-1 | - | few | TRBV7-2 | CASSLPSIHEQFF | TGTGCCAGCAGCTTACCTAGCATCCATGAGCAGTTCTTC
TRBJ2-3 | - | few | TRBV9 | CASSTGLARDTQYF | TGTGCCAGCAGCACGGGCCTAGCGAGAGATACGCAGTATTTT
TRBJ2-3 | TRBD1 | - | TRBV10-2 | CASSDLGGRDTQYF | TGCGCCAGCAGTGATTTAGGGGGCCGCGATACGCAGTATTTT
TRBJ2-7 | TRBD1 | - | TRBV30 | CAWRISGTGGREQYF | TGTGCCTGGAGAATATCCGGGACAGGGGGCCGCGAGCAGTACTTC
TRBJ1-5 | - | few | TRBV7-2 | CASSFGGSQHF | TGTGCCAGCAGCTTCGGCGGATCCCAGCATTTT
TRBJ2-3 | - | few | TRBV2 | CAPLGDGDTQYF | TGTGCCCCTTTGGGGGATGGCGATACGCAGTATTTT
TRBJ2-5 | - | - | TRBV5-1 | CATRLRDPRETQYF | TGCGCCACCAGACTGCGGGACCCAAGAGAGACCCAGTACTTC
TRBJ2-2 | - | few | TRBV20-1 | CSARGYEAGNTGELFF | TGCAGTGCTAGGGGGTATGAGGCAGGGAACACCGGGGAGCTGTTTTTT
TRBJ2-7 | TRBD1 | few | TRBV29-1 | CSVGTGDSYEQYF | TGCAGCGTGGGGACAGGGGACTCCTACGAGCAGTACTTC
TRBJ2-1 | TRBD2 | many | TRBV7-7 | CASSLDGGGNEQFF | TGTGCCAGCAGCTTAGATGGCGGGGGCAATGAGCAGTTCTTC
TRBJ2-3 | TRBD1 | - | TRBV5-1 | CASSIQGAGDTQYF | TGCGCCAGCAGCATACAGGGGGCCGGTGATACGCAGTATTTT